Sequencing of this TCR beta chain was carried out in a study of blood T cell repertoires in COVID-19. The CDR3 is 14 amino acids. V dropped 0 bases and J dropped 7; count of bases not matched to a gene: 2. The V gene's germline CDR1 is SNHLY and CDR2 FYNNEI. Profiling relied on immunoSEQ multiplex PCR, and the TCRdb table lists in-frame clones only, not all of them. The table has over 15,000 clones, around nine tenths seen once. Sequenced sample: peripheral blood. The chain joins TRBV2 to TRBJ1-4, with 7 positions matching TRBD1. The clonotype originates from a human donor in a cohort sampled during active COVID-19. CDR3 sequence: CASSEATGSEKLFF. For the CDR3, the DNA is TGTGCCAGCAGTGAAGCGACAGGGAGTGAAAAACTGTTTTTT.